The table lists the clone carrying this TCR beta chain with a few counts. The data were obtained in a study of shared clonotypes between healthy human individuals. Data came from immunoSEQ multiplex PCR; TCRdb stores just in-frame clones and leaves some out. The sample contains 850,000 to 1,200,000 clones, roughly 80% of which appear only once. The CDR3 consists of 15 residues. Germline CDR1 SGHRS, CDR2 YFSETQ. Trimming took off 0 bases at V and 3 bases at J, with 9 bases between the two ends. Sequencing was done on a sample of memory CD4+ T cells sorted from blood. Subset defined: CD45RA-negative fraction. This TCR was sampled from a young man in good health. The rearrangement uses TRBV5-1 and TRBJ1-4, with D uncertain. CDR3 protein: CASSLVGRANEKLFF. Here the CDR3 DNA reads TGCGCCAGCAGCTTGGTTGGAAGGGCTAATGAAAAACTGTTTTTT.